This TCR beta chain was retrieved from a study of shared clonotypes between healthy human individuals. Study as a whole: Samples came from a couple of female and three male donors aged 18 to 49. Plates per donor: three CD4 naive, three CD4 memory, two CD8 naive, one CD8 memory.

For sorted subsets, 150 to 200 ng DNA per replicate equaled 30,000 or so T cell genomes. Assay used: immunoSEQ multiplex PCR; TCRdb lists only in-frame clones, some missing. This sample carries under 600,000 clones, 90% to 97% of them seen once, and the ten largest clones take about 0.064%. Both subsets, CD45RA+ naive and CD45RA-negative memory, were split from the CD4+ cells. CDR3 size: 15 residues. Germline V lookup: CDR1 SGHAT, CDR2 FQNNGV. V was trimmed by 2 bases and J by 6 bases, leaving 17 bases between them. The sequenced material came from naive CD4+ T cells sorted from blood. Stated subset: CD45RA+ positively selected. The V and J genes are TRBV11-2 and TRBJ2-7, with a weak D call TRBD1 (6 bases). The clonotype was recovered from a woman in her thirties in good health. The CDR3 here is CASSLRARTDSEQYF. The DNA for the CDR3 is TGTGCCAGCAGCTTAAGGGCTAGGACAGACAGCGAGCAGTACTTC.